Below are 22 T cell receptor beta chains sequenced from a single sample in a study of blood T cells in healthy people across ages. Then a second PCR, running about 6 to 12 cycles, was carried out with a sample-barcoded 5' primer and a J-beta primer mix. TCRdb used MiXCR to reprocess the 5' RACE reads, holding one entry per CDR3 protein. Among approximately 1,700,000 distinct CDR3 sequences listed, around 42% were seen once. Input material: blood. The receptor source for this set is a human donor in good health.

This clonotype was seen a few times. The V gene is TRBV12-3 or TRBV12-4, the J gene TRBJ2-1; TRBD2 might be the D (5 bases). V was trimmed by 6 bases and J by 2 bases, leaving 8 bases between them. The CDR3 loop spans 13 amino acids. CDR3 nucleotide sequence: TGTGCCAGCAGCGACGGGGCCTACAATGAGCAGTTCTTC. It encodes CASSDGAYNEQFF.

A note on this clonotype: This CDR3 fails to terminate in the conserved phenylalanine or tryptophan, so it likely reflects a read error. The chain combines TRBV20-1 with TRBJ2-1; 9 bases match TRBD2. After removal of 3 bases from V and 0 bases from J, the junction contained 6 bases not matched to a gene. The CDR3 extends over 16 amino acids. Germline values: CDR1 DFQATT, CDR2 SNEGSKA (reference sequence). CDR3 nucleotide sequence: TGCAGTGCTAGGTCCCTAGCGGGGAGCTCCTACAATGAGCAGTTCGTC. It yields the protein CSARSLAGSSYNEQFV.

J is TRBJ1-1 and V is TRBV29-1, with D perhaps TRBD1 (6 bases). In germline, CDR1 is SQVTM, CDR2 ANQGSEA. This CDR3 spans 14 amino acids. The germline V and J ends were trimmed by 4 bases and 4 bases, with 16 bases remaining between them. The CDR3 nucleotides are TGCAGCGTTGGGCAGGGGAATATAGGCACTGAAGCTTTCTTT. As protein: CSVGQGNIGTEAFF.

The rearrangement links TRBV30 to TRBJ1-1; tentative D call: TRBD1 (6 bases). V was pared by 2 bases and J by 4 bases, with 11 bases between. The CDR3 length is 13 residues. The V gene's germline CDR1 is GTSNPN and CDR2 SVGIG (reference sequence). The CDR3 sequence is CAWSTTGTTEAFF. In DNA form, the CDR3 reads TGTGCCTGGAGTACTACAGGGACCACTGAAGCTTTCTTT.

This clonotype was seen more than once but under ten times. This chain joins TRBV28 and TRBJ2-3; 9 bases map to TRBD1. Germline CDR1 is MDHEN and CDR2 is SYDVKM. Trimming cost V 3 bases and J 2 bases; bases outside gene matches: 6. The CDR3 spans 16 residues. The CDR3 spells CASSFQTGGPTDTQYF. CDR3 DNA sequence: TGTGCCAGCAGTTTCCAAACAGGGGGCCCCACAGATACGCAGTATTTT.

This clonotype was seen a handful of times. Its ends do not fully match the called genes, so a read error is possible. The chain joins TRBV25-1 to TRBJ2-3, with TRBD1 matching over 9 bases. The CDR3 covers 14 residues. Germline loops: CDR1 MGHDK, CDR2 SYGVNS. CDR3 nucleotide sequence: TGTGCCAGCCTGGGGGACAGGGAGACAGATACGCGGTATTTT. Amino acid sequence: CASLGDRETDTRYF.

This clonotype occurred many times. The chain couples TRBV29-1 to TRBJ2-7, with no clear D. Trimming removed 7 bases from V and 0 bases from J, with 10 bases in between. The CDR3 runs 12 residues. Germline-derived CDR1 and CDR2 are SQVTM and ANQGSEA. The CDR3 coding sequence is TGCAGCGGTGCGACAAGCTCCTACGAGCAGTACTTC. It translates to CSGATSSYEQYF.

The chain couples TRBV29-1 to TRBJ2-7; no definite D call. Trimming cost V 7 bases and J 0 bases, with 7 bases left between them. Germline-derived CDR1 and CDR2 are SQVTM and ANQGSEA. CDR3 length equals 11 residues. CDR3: CSGSFSYEQYF. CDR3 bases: TGCAGCGGGAGCTTCTCCTACGAGCAGTACTTC.

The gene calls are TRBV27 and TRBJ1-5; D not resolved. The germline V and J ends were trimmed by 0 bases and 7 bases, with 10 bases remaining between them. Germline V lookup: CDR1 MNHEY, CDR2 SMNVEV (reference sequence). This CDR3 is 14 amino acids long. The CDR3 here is CASSLSPIVQPQHF. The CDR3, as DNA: TGTGCCAGCAGTTTATCGCCGATAGTACAGCCCCAGCATTTT.

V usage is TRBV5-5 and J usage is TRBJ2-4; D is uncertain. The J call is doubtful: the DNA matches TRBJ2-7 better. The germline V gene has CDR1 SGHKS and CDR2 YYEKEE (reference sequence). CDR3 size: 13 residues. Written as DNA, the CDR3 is TGTGCCAGCAGCACGGTGATGGGCTACGAGCAGTACTTC. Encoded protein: CASSTVMGYEQYF.

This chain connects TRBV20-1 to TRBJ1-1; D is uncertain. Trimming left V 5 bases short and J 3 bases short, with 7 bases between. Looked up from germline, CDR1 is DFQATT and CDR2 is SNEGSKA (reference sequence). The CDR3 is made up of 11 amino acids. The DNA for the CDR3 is TGCAGTGCTCTGGAGTACACTGAAGCTTTCTTT. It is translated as CSALEYTEAFF.

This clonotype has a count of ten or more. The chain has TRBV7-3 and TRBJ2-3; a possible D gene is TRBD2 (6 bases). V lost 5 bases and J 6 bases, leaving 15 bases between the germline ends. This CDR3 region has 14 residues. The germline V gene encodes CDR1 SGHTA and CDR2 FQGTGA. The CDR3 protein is CASSRREESDTQYF. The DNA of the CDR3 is TGTGCCAGCAGCCGCAGGGAGGAATCGGATACGCAGTATTTT.

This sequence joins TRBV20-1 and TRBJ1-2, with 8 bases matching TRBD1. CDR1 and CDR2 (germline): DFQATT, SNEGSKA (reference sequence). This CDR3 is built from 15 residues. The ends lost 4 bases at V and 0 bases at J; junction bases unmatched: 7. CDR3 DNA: TGCAGTGCTACCGGGACAGGAGATTCTAACTATGGCTACACCTTC. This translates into CSATGTGDSNYGYTF.

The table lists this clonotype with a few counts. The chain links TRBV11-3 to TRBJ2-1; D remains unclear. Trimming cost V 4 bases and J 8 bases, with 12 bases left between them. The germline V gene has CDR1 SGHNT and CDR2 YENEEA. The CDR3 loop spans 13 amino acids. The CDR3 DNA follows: TGTGCCAGCAGCTCACTGGGTGTGGATGAGCAGTTCTTC. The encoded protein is CASSSLGVDEQFF.

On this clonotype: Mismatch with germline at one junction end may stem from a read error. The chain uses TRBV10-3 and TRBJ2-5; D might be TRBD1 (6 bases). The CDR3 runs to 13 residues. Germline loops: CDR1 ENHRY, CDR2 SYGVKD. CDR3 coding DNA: TGTGCCATCAGTGAGCGCAGGGGAGAGCCCCAGTACTTC. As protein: CAISERRGEPQYF.

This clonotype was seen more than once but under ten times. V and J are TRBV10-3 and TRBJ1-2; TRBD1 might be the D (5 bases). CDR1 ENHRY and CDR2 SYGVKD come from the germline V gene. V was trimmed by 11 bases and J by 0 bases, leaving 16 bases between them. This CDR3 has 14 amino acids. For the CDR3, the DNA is TGTGCCGTCGCGGGGGACTCCGCTAACTATGGCTACACCTTC. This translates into CAVAGDSANYGYTF.

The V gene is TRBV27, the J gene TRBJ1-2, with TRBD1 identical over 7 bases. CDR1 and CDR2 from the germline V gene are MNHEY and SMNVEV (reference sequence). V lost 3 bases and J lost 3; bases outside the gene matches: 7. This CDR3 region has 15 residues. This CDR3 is CASSFSEGAYYGYTF. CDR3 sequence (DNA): TGTGCCAGCAGTTTCTCGGAGGGGGCTTACTATGGCTACACCTTC.

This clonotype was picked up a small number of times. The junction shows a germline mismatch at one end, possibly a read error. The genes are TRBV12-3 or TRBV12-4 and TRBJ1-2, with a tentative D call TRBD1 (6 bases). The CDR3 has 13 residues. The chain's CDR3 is CANSPSGADGYTF. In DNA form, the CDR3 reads TGTGCCAACAGTCCCTCGGGGGCGGACGGCTACACCTTC.

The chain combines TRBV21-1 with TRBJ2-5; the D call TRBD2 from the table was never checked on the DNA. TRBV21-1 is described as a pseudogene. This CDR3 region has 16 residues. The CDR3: CASSTRITSEQETQYF. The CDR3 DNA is TGTGCCAGCAGCACGCGGATAACTAGCGAGCAAGAGACCCAGTACTTC.

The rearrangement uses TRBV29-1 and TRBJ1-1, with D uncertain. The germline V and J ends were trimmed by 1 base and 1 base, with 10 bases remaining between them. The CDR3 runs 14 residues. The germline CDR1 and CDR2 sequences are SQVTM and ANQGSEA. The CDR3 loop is CSVEGRAANTEAFF. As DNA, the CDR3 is TGCAGCGTTGAAGGTCGGGCGGCGAACACTGAAGCTTTCTTT.

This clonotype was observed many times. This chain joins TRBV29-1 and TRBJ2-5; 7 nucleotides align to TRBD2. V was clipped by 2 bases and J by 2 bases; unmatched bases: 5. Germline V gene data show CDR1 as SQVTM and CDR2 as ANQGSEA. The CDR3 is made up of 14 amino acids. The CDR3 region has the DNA TGCAGCGTTGAATCCTGGGGAGGGCAAGAGACCCAGTACTTC. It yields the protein CSVESWGGQETQYF. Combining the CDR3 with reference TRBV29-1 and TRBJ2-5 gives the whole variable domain SAVISQKPSRDICQRGTSLTIQCQVDSQVTMMFWYRQQPGQSLTLIATANQGSEATYESGFVIDKFPISRPNLTFSTLTVSNMSPEDSSIYLCSVESWGGQETQYFGPGTRLLVL.

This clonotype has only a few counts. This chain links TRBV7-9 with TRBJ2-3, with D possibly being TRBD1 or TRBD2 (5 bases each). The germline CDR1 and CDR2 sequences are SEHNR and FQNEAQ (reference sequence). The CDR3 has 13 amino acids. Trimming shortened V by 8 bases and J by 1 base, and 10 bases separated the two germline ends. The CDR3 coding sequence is TGTGCCAGCCGGGACGGAGGCACAGATACGCAGTATTTT. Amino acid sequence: CASRDGGTDTQYF.